The 3 T cell receptor beta chains presented below share a single source sample, sequenced in a study of human T cells and chemical hapten exposure. Time point reported: healthy volunteer bleed at 2 weeks. Extraction of total RNA was performed on unfractionated whole blood. In TCRdb, the RACE reads were re-called with MiXCR into one record per CDR3 protein. The data contain over 85,000 distinct CDR3 sequences, about 8.8% of them seen just once; the ten biggest clones take up roughly 3.1%. Sequencing used whole blood. Receptor source: a female donor in good health. Some clones in this sample may be carry-over from other donors' samples.

This clonotype was seen only a few times. The J gene is TRBJ2-7, the V gene TRBV20-1, with a possible D match to TRBD2 (6 bases). The germline CDR1 and CDR2 sequences are DFQATT and SNEGSKA (reference sequence). The CDR3 covers 18 residues. With 3 bases removed from V and 0 bases from J, the gap between germline ends came to 24 bases. As DNA, the CDR3 is TGCAGTGCTAGGGTTTCCGGGGTTAAGGGACTGAGCTCCTACGAGCAGTACTTC. Translating gives CSARVSGVKGLSSYEQYF.

This clonotype was counted many times. The rearrangement uses TRBV20-1 and TRBJ1-1; possible D gene TRBD1, 6 bases. This CDR3 contains 13 residues. Trimming shortened V by 0 bases and J by 5 bases, and 10 bases separated the two germline ends. Germline values: CDR1 DFQATT, CDR2 SNEGSKA (reference sequence). CDR3 in DNA: TGCAGTGCTAGAGATAGGGGGAGGACTGAAGCTTTCTTT. It codes for CSARDRGRTEAFF.

The rearrangement uses TRBV5-1 and TRBJ1-3; D perhaps matches TRBD1 (6 bases). Trimming took off 0 bases at V and 2 bases at J, with 6 bases between the two ends. CDR1 is SGHRS and CDR2 is YFSETQ in the germline V gene. The CDR3 runs to 14 residues. CDR3 sequence reads: CASSLDRAGNTIYF. In DNA form, the CDR3 reads TGCGCCAGCAGCTTGGACAGGGCTGGAAACACCATATATTTT.